This T cell receptor (beta chain) was observed in a study of PD-L1 blockade in urothelial cancer. Sequencing used immunoSEQ multiplex PCR; TCRdb keeps in-frame clones, though not all of them. This sample has about 130,000 clones, with 84% found just once. With 3 bases removed from V and 4 bases from J, the gap between germline ends came to 7 bases. The germline CDR1 and CDR2 sequences are KGHSH and LQKENI. CDR3 size: 13 residues. Noted time point: pretreatment peripheral blood. Note on this clone: Other nucleotide sequences in the sample specify the same CDR3.

The chain joins TRBV18 to TRBJ1-5; D ambiguous. The sample here was PBMCs, taken around atezolizumab (anti-PD-L1) treatment. The clonotype was recovered from a man aged 50-59 years with urothelial cancer. CDR3 protein: CASSPAGNQPQHF. The CDR3 coding sequence is TGTGCCAGCTCACCGGCGGGAAATCAGCCCCAGCATTTT. The full variable domain, in which reference TRBV18 and TRBJ1-5 provide the parts outside the CDR3, is NAGVMQNPRHLVRRRGQEARLRCSPMKGHSHVYWYRQLPEEGLKFMVYLQKENIIDESGMPKERFSAEFPKEGPSILRIQQVVRGDSAAYFCASSPAGNQPQHFGDGTRLSIL.